The source of this T cell receptor beta chain is a study of T cell responses to AZD1222 COVID-19 vaccine. Regarding the study as a whole: Regions 160-218 and 743-854 dominated among vaccine-associated CD4 TCRs spanning spike. Baseline seropositivity characterized only 5 or 6 AZD1222 recipients. The study sampled repertoires only after the peak T cell response.

CDR1 and CDR2 from the germline V gene are SGHNT and YENEEA. This CDR3 comprises 15 residues. V dropped 5 bases and J dropped 5; count of bases not matched to a gene: 5. Using immunoSEQ multiplex PCR, the repertoire was profiled, and TCRdb retains in-frame clones only, with some absent. Of 90,000 to 130,000 clones in the sample, approximately 90% were seen once. As concerns this clone: As yet, its antigen is unknown.

This receptor was obtained from an adult in good health. This chain connects TRBV11-3 to TRBJ2-1; 11 bases are shared with TRBD1. This specimen consisted of peripheral blood, obtained on day 0 of MenACWY control vaccination. The CDR3 coding sequence is TGTGCCAGCAGCAAAGGACAGGGGGCTGACAATGAGCAGTTCTTC. Its protein is CASSKGQGADNEQFF.